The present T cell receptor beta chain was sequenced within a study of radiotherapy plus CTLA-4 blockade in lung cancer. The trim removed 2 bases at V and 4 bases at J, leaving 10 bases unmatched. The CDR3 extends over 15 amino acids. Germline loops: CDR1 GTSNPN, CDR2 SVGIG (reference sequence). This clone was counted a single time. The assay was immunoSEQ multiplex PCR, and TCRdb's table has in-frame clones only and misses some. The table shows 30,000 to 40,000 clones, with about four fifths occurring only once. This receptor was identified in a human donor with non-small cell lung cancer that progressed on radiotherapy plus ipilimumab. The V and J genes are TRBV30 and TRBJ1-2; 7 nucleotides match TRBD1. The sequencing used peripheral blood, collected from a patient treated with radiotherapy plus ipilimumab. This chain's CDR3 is CAWSRGQGGPYGYTF. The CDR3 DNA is TGTGCCTGGAGTAGGGGGCAGGGTGGTCCCTATGGCTACACCTTC.